This TCR beta chain was recorded in a study of blood T cell repertoires in COVID-19. Turning to the study itself: The analysed material was cDNA or gDNA that came from T cells, B-cell-depleted T cells, or PBMCs.

Germline CDR1 SGHRS, CDR2 YFSETQ. With 0 bases clipped from V and 0 bases from J, the junction kept 3 bases outside the gene matches. The CDR3 contains 15 residues. The method was immunoSEQ multiplex PCR; TCRdb's version includes in-frame clones alone and lacks a portion of them. This table holds under 300,000 clones, roughly four fifths found once. Material: peripheral blood. The receptor's source is a woman aged 18-29 years with acute or convalescent COVID-19. V is TRBV5-1 and J is TRBJ2-7; 7 bases are a match to TRBD1. The CDR3 loop reads CASSLVDRPSYEQYF. The CDR3 bases are TGCGCCAGCAGCTTGGTGGACAGGCCCTCCTACGAGCAGTACTTC.